This T cell receptor (beta chain) was recovered during a study of cytomegalovirus exposure and HLA in healthy donors. Libraries were prepared by immunoSEQ multiplex PCR; TCRdb keeps only in-frame clonotypes and omits some of them. Of under 95,000 clones listed, over 85% are singletons. Note on this clone: Its matching antigen is unknown.

In germline, CDR1 is SGDLS, CDR2 YYNGEE. V shed 0 bases, J shed 3 bases, and the junction held 7 bases outside the gene matches. There are 17 residues in the CDR3. Study-wide points: Reported performance of the classifier showed diagnosis of cytomegalovirus status with high specificity and sensitivity. The study found most TCR sequences rare, yet found some public TCRs in many donors.

This receptor was obtained from a woman aged 18 to 35 in good health and CMV-seronegative. The sequencing input was PBMCs. This sequence joins TRBV9 and TRBJ2-1; 9 bases line up with TRBD2. The CDR3 DNA follows: TGTGCCAGCAGCGTAGGGCAGGCGGGGGGGTTCTACAATGAGCAGTTCTTC. Protein: CASSVGQAGGFYNEQFF.